This T cell receptor (beta chain) was sequenced for a study of blood T cell repertoires in COVID-19 (TCRdb year 2020). With regard to the full study: Samples covering the acute and convalescent phases of COVID-19 were provided by collaborators in the United States, Italy and Spain. The prospective study material was composed of cDNA or gDNA derived from T cells, B-cell-depleted T cells, or PBMCs. The dataset comprised deeply sampled blood TCRbeta repertoires from subjects exposed to, actively infected with, or recovered from COVID-19. The repertoires were released in a freely available public database meant as a resource for research on the immune response to SARS-CoV-2. Samples came from the ongoing ImmuneRACE study (first 160 participants) plus 1,254 subjects from 6 global collaborators. The sample metadata nearly always contained a de-identified subject ID, COVID-19 status, age in years and sex. Where available, HLA class I and class II types were taken from metadata supplied by the sample provider and were not determined by assay-based typing.

Whole blood was collected in K2EDTA tubes by collaborating institutions according to the institutions' own protocols. For TCRbeta analysis, collaborators shipped samples in one of three forms: frozen whole blood, isolated PBMCs, or DNA extracted from either of those sample types. The germline V end is reduced by 4 bases and the J end by 4 bases; junction bases left unmatched: 7. As encoded in the germline V gene (reference sequence), CDR1 is MNHEY while CDR2 is SMNVEV. The CDR3 holds 15 amino acids from the cysteine to the phenylalanine. The only DNA kept is the CDR3, 45 bases in frame from the first base. The immunoSEQ Assay, a bias-controlled multiplex PCR, was used to amplify TCRbeta CDR3 regions from genomic DNA. In the source study's methods: The number of nucleated cells in each sample was estimated by amplification of reference gene primers within the assay. To quantify the absolute abundance of each unique TCRbeta CDR3 rearrangement, sequence reads were collapsed and filtered. For each sample, productive Simpson clonality was calculated as the square root of Simpson's diversity index across productive rearrangements. Not all clones reach the TCRdb copy of this immuneACCESS table, which keeps in-frame sequences only. Checked studies attribute under half of the gap to unresolved V genes and leave the rest unexplained. D and trimming were read from the DNA, whereas the V and J calls and clone size are those reported in that table. The sample table holds 210,000 or so clones, of which about 90% were seen once. Around 1.2% of the sample is taken by the ten largest.

About this clone: Its cognate antigen has yet to be identified. The input lacks base qualities; no much larger clone sits a single base away.

Here is what the overall study found, with its caveats: The amount of clinical and demographic metadata varied by source and participant and was provided uncurated.

The origin of this receptor is a young man with acute or convalescent COVID-19. The V and J genes are TRBV27 and TRBJ1-5; 7 bases in the junction line up with TRBD1. The sequenced sample was peripheral blood. For the CDR3, the sequence is CASSSGQEFNQPQHF. In nucleotide form, the sequence is TGTGCCAGCAGTTCAGGACAGGAGTTTAATCAGCCCCAGCATTTT.